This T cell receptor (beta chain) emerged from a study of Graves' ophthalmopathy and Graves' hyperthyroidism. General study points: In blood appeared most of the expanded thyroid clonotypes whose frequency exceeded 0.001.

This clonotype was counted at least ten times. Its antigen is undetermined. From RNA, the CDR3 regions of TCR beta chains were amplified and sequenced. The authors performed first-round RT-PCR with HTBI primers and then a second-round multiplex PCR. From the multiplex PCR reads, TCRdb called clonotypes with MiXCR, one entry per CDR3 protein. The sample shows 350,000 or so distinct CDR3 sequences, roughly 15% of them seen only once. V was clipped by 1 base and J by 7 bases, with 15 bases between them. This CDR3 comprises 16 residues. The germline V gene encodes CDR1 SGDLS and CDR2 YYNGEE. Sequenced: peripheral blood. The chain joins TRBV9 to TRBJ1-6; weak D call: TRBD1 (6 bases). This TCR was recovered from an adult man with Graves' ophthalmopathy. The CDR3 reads CASSVSPQGRNSPLHF. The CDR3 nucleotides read TGTGCCAGCAGCGTAAGCCCCCAGGGGCGGAATTCACCCCTCCACTTT.